The next 28 T cell receptor beta chains were all read from a single sample in a study of Ad26.COV2.S vaccination and SARS-CoV-2 variants. As for treatment: some 19 received Ad26.COV2.S at low or high dose, single or two shots; 5 received placebo; per-sample allocation not given. The investigators took samples on day 63 after the first vaccine or placebo injection. Sequenced by immunoSEQ multiplex PCR; TCRdb stores in-frame clones only, minus some. This table has about half a million clones, 89% appearing once. The sequences come from peripheral blood, collected in a trial of Ad26.COV2.S vaccine versus placebo. The receptors originated from a person between 18 and 60 years old who received the Ad26.COV2.S COVID-19 vaccine or a placebo.

The chain uses TRBV18 and TRBJ1-4; D uncertain. CDR3 length: 14 amino acids. Germline V gene lookup returns CDR1 KGHSH and CDR2 LQKENI. The V gene lost 2 bases and the J gene lost 4 bases, with 8 bases spanning the gap. CDR3 sequence (DNA): TGTGCCAGCTCACCATTCAACGGTAATGAAAAACTGTTTTTT. Its protein is CASSPFNGNEKLFF.

The V and J genes are TRBV9 and TRBJ2-3, with TRBD2 matching 10 bases. Germline V CDR1 and CDR2: SGDLS, YYNGEE. This CDR3 has 14 residues. V shed 3 bases and J 5 bases; nucleotides not matched to a gene: 3. CDR3 in amino acids: CASSARLAGDTQYF. The CDR3 DNA reads TGTGCCAGCAGCGCGAGACTAGCGGGAGATACGCAGTATTTT. The full variable domain, with the rest looked up from reference TRBV9 and TRBJ2-3, is DSGVTQTPKHLITATGQRVTLRCSPRSGDLSVYWYQQSLDQGLQFLIQYYNGEERAKGNILERFSAQQFPDLHSELNLSSLELGDSALYFCASSARLAGDTQYFGPGTRLTVL.

The chain couples TRBV30 to TRBJ2-7; 10 bases match TRBD2. This CDR3 region has 13 residues. From germline, CDR1 is GTSNPN and CDR2 SVGIG (reference sequence). J was trimmed by 5 bases and V by 5 bases; bases with no gene match: 6. The CDR3 reads CAWGVAGGNEQYF. CDR3 nucleotide sequence: TGTGCCTGGGGAGTAGCGGGAGGAAACGAGCAGTACTTC.

The V and J genes are TRBV4-2 and TRBJ1-2; D gene uncertain. This CDR3 region has 14 residues. From germline, CDR1 is LGHNA and CDR2 YNFKEQ. V was shortened by 4 bases and J by 6 bases, with 15 bases between the two germline ends. The CDR3 nucleotides read TGTGCCAGCAGCCTCCGATCGTTCGGGGATGGCTACACCTTC. It codes for CASSLRSFGDGYTF.

The J gene is TRBJ1-4, the V gene TRBV11-2; D remains unclear. V was clipped by 6 bases and J by 7 bases, with 6 bases between them. There are 11 residues in the CDR3. Germline-derived CDR1 and CDR2 are SGHAT and FQNNGV. CDR3 coding DNA: TGTGCCAGCAGTCATGGTGAAAAACTGTTTTTT. Its protein is CASSHGEKLFF.

The gene calls are TRBV20-1 and TRBJ2-1; possibly TRBD1 for D (5 bases). This CDR3 is built from 13 residues. With 3 bases removed from V and 5 bases from J, the gap between germline ends came to 11 bases. Germline V gene lookup returns CDR1 DFQATT and CDR2 SNEGSKA (reference sequence). The CDR3 here is CSASPWGHNEQFF. The CDR3 nucleotides are TGCAGTGCTAGTCCCTGGGGCCACAATGAGCAGTTCTTC.

The V call is TRBV7-2, the J call TRBJ2-2, with D hard to call. The V end was cut by 3 bases, the J end by 5 bases, with 10 bases between. This CDR3 has 14 amino acids. The V gene's germline CDR1 is SGHTA and CDR2 FQGNSA. The CDR3 region is CASSLKVMTGELFF. The CDR3 DNA reads as TGTGCCAGCAGCTTGAAGGTTATGACCGGGGAGCTGTTTTTT.

This clone was observed a few times. The rearrangement joins TRBV7-3 to TRBJ1-6; D is unresolved. Germline values: CDR1 SGHTA, CDR2 FQGTGA. V lost 2 bases and J lost 10, with 9 bases in between. The CDR3 runs to 13 residues. CDR3: CASSLRHLSPLHF. CDR3 nucleotides: TGTGCCAGCAGCTTACGCCATTTATCACCCCTCCACTTT.

The chain uses TRBV6-1 and TRBJ2-4, with TRBD2 as a possible D gene (6 bases). Germline-derived CDR1 and CDR2 are MNHNS and SASEGT. This CDR3 is built from 17 residues. V lost 2 bases and J lost 1, with 15 bases in between. The CDR3: CASSELMVGSAKNIQYF. DNA of the CDR3: TGTGCCAGCAGTGAATTAATGGTCGGGAGCGCCAAAAACATTCAGTACTTC.

This clone was seen a handful of times. In DNA form, the CDR3 reads TGTGCCAGCAGCCAAGAGGAGGGACAGGGACGGTACGAGCAGTACTTC. Its translation: CASSQEEGQGRYEQYF. The gene calls are TRBV4-2 and TRBJ2-7; 9 bases match TRBD1. Germline lookup yields CDR1 LGHNA and CDR2 YNFKEQ. V dropped 0 bases and J dropped 4; count of bases not matched to a gene: 7. The CDR3 runs 16 residues.

The V and J genes are TRBV7-2 and TRBJ2-7, with unresolved D. CDR3 size: 12 residues. The germline CDR1 and CDR2 sequences are SGHTA and FQGNSA. V was trimmed by 5 bases and J by 0 bases, leaving 5 bases between them. CDR3 in amino acids: CASSISSYEQYF. The CDR3 coding sequence is TGTGCCAGCAGCATAAGCTCCTACGAGCAGTACTTC.

V and J are TRBV2 and TRBJ2-7; 7 nucleotides line up with TRBD2. V shed 8 bases and J 6 bases; nucleotides not matched to a gene: 4. The CDR3 consists of 11 residues. CDR1 and CDR2 (germline): SNHLY, FYNNEI. The CDR3 here is CASGLEVEQYF. The CDR3 DNA reads TGTGCCAGCGGACTAGAGGTCGAGCAGTACTTC.

CDR3 loop: CASSIEFDQPQHF. The CDR3 DNA follows: TGTGCCAGTAGTATAGAGTTCGATCAGCCCCAGCATTTT. This chain uses TRBV19 with TRBJ1-5, with D uncertain. V dropped 0 bases and J dropped 5 bases, with 5 bases sitting between them. The CDR3 runs to 13 residues. In germline, CDR1 is LNHDA, CDR2 SQIVND (reference sequence).

The chain carries TRBV11-3 and TRBJ1-3; 9 nucleotides line up with TRBD1. Germline CDR1 is SGHNT and CDR2 is YENEEA. This CDR3 region has 16 residues. Losses at the gene ends were 2 bases for V and 2 bases for J; bases not matched to a gene: 4. Here the CDR3 reads CASSLTGGDAGNTIYF. The CDR3 DNA is TGTGCCAGCAGCTTAACAGGGGGCGACGCTGGAAACACCATATATTTT. The entire variable domain, with the rest obtained from reference TRBV11-3 and TRBJ1-3, is as follows: EAGVVQSPRYKIIEKKQPVAFWCNPISGHNTLYWYLQNLGQGPELLIRYENEEAVDDSQLPKDRFSAERLKGVDSTLKIQPAELGDSAVYLCASSLTGGDAGNTIYFGEGSWLTVV.

About this clone: This sample includes further DNA sequences coding for the same CDR3. The chain links TRBV9 to TRBJ2-7; 7 positions agree with TRBD1. CDR1 SGDLS and CDR2 YYNGEE come from the germline V gene. This CDR3 contains 14 residues. Trimming removed 4 bases from V and 0 bases from J; junction bases left unmatched: 4. The CDR3 region has the DNA TGTGCCAGCAGCCCCCGACAGGGCTCCTACGAGCAGTACTTC. Protein: CASSPRQGSYEQYF.

The chain has TRBV6-5 and TRBJ2-7; no clear D. Trimming cost V 6 bases and J 4 bases, with 19 bases left between them. Per the germline V gene, CDR1 is MNHEY and CDR2 is SVGAGI. The CDR3 is made up of 15 amino acids. CDR3 in amino acids: CASRTTPLSTYEQYF. As DNA, the CDR3 is TGTGCCAGCAGAACGACACCGCTATCGACGTACGAGCAGTACTTC.

The chain has TRBV3-1 (or the pseudogene TRBV3-2) and TRBJ2-6; the D gene is possibly TRBD1 (6 bases). Trimming took 4 bases from V and 2 from J, leaving 18 bases between them. Germline V gene sequence: CDR1 LGHDT, CDR2 YNNKEL (reference sequence). The CDR3 contains 18 residues. CDR3 residues: CASSPERPNRAGANVLTF. CDR3 bases: TGTGCCAGCAGCCCCGAACGACCTAACAGGGCTGGGGCCAACGTCCTGACTTTC.

This rearrangement joins TRBV27 to TRBJ2-1; a weak D match, TRBD1 (6 bases). This CDR3 spans 15 amino acids. Deletions cut 6 bases from V and 1 base from J, with 13 bases between. Germline CDR1 reads MNHEY; CDR2 reads SMNVEV (reference sequence). CDR3 nucleotides: TGTGCCAGCAGACGCGACAGGAATTCCTACAATGAGCAGTTCTTC. Translation gives CASRRDRNSYNEQFF.

The J gene is TRBJ2-5, the V gene TRBV7-6; D tentatively reads TRBD1 or TRBD2 (6 bases each). Trimming shortened V by 0 bases and J by 5 bases, and 13 bases separated the two germline ends. The CDR3 length is 15 residues. Germline values: CDR1 SGHVS, CDR2 FNYEAQ. CDR3 sequence: CASSLALGGPETQYF. DNA for the CDR3: TGTGCCAGCAGCTTAGCGTTGGGGGGCCCGGAGACCCAGTACTTC.

This chain links TRBV5-1 with TRBJ2-5; TRBD2 might be the D (6 bases). Trimming removed 1 base from V and 5 bases from J, with 12 bases in between. CDR1 and CDR2 from the germline V gene are SGHRS and YFSETQ. The CDR3 runs 14 residues. CDR3 loop: CASSLYSGRETQYF. The CDR3 DNA sequence: TGCGCCAGCAGCTTGTATTCAGGGAGGGAGACCCAGTACTTC. Based on the CDR3 plus reference TRBV5-1 and TRBJ2-5, the full variable domain is KAGVTQTPRYLIKTRGQQVTLSCSPISGHRSVSWYQQTPGQGLQFLFEYFSETQRNKGNFPGRFSGRQFSNSRSEMNVSTLELGDSALYLCASSLYSGRETQYFGPGTRLLVL.

The chain is built from TRBV6-6 and TRBJ1-6; D unresolved. Germline V CDR1 and CDR2: MNHNY, SVGAGI (reference sequence). The CDR3 spans 15 residues. V lost 0 bases to trimming and J lost 7 bases, with 10 bases between them. The CDR3 here is CASSYSIPENSPLHF. Here the CDR3 DNA reads TGTGCCAGCAGTTACTCGATCCCAGAGAATTCACCCCTCCACTTT.

This clone has a handful of counts. The chain recombines TRBV9 with TRBJ2-5; the D gene is possibly TRBD2 (5 bases). The germline V gene encodes CDR1 SGDLS and CDR2 YYNGEE. The CDR3 is 15 residues long. Deletions cut 0 bases from V and 1 base from J, with 10 bases between. CDR3: CASSVEPSSQETQYF. As DNA, the CDR3 is TGTGCCAGCAGCGTAGAACCTAGCAGCCAAGAGACCCAGTACTTC.

CDR3 loop: CASSGGDGPYEQYF. CDR3 bases: TGTGCCAGCAGTGGGGGGGACGGACCCTACGAGCAGTACTTC. The chain has TRBV7-2 and TRBJ2-7; 7 bases fit TRBD2. This CDR3 comprises 14 residues. Germline loops: CDR1 SGHTA, CDR2 FQGNSA. V was pared by 6 bases and J by 2 bases, with 7 bases of the junction left unmatched.

The chain is built from TRBV5-1 and TRBJ2-5; 7 bases align to TRBD2. The germline V gene encodes CDR1 SGHRS and CDR2 YFSETQ. This CDR3 has 15 amino acids. The CDR3 nucleotides read TGCGCGTGTAATATGGCGGGAGTAATTAAGGAGACCCAGTACTTC. The encoded protein is CACNMAGVIKETQYF.

The CDR3 region has the DNA TGTGCCACCAGTGAAAGCGGGACAGGGTTTTATGAGCAGTTCTTC. Its translation: CATSESGTGFYEQFF. The V gene is TRBV24-1, the J gene TRBJ2-1, with TRBD1 matching over 9 bases. The ends lost 4 bases at V and 8 bases at J; junction bases unmatched: 8. Germline V gives CDR1 KGHDR, CDR2 SFDVKD. The CDR3 contains 15 residues.

The gene calls are TRBV29-1 and TRBJ2-1, with 8 bases aligning to TRBD2. This CDR3 comprises 16 residues. Looked up from germline, CDR1 is SQVTM and CDR2 is ANQGSEA. The V gene end was trimmed by 0 bases and the J gene end by 3 bases; junction bases not matched to a gene: 7. The CDR3 protein is CSVEDVRLAGYNEQFF. The CDR3 region has the DNA TGCAGCGTTGAAGACGTAAGGCTAGCGGGCTACAATGAGCAGTTCTTC.

This clone was found once. This rearrangement joins TRBV7-6 to TRBJ2-1, with D unclear. Trimming stripped 1 base from V and 9 bases from J, with 7 bases between. This CDR3 region has 12 residues. The V gene's germline CDR1 is SGHVS and CDR2 FNYEAQ. CDR3 in DNA: TGTGCCAGCAGCTTAGGGCGCGGTGAGCAGTTCTTC. This gives the protein CASSLGRGEQFF.

This clone was counted once. The chain combines TRBV29-1 with TRBJ2-1; D is perhaps TRBD1 (5 bases). This CDR3 has 14 residues. V lost 6 bases and J lost 4, with 16 bases in between. From germline, CDR1 is SQVTM and CDR2 ANQGSEA. Here the CDR3 DNA reads TGCAGCGTCCTCCCAGGGTCCGGTTACAATGAGCAGTTCTTC. Its protein is CSVLPGSGYNEQFF.